A selection of T cell receptor beta chains follows, all from one sample in a study of PD-1 blockade in classical Hodgkin lymphoma. Sequenced by immunoSEQ multiplex PCR; TCRdb stores in-frame clones only, minus some. The sample gives roughly 40,000 clones, roughly 90% of which show up once; about a tenth is in the top ten. The material was peripheral blood mononuclear cells (PBMCs), obtained at baseline. These receptors originate from a human donor with classical Hodgkin lymphoma. Both conserved end residues are part of each CDR3. D genes are given only for firm matches. Only some rows state a clone size, as once, few, many or a class for expanded clones.

V	J	size	D	DNA	CDR3
TRBV5-1	TRBJ2-7	NA	NA	TGCGCCAGCAGCCTCGGAGGGTCGTCCTACGAGCAGTACTTC	CASSLGGSSYEQYF
TRBV7-9	TRBJ1-2	NA	TRBD1	TGTGCCAGCAGCCCGGGACAGCCTGGCGGCTATGGCTACACCTTC	CASSPGQPGGYGYTF
TRBV9	TRBJ2-4	few	NA	TGTGCCAGCAGCTCCCAGTCGAAACCCACACCCAAAAACATTCAGTACTTC	CASSSQSKPTPKNIQYF
TRBV2	TRBJ2-3	once	TRBD2	TGTGCCAGCAGTTATCTAGCGGGGGGGAGCACAGATACGCAGTATTTT	CASSYLAGGSTDTQYF
TRBV25-1	TRBJ2-2	NA	NA	TGTGCCAGCAGTGGGTGGCGGGATACCGGGGAGCTGTTTTTT	CASSGWRDTGELFF
TRBV7-8	TRBJ2-4	NA	TRBD2	TGTGCCAGCAGCTTAGCTTTCGGACTAGCGGTAGCCAAAAACATTCAGTACTTC	CASSLAFGLAVAKNIQYF
TRBV28	TRBJ2-7	NA	NA	TGTGCCAGCAGTCGAACAGGGCCCTACGAGCAGTACTTC	CASSRTGPYEQYF
TRBV28	TRBJ2-1	NA	TRBD2	TGTGCCAGCAGTAATAGGGTTGGGCGGGGGATCTACAATGAGCAGTTCTTC	CASSNRVGRGIYNEQFF
TRBV7-8	TRBJ2-3	NA	NA	TGTGCCAGCAGCCCCAACGTCGGGGCCACGCAGTATTTT	CASSPNVGATQYF
TRBV19	TRBJ1-6	once	NA	TGTGCCAGTAGTATACAGGGAAACGGTTCACCCCTCCACTTT	CASSIQGNGSPLHF
TRBV6-6	TRBJ1-1	NA	NA	TGTGCCAGCAGAATACAGGGGAACACTGAAGCTTTCTTT	CASRIQGNTEAFF
TRBV19	TRBJ2-3	NA	NA	TGTGCCACTCATCCTCGGGGAACGAGGGGTACAGATACGCAGTATTTT	CATHPRGTRGTDTQYF
TRBV28	TRBJ1-3	NA	NA	TGTGCCAGCAGTTTATTTTTGCGGGGCCGGAACTCTGGAAACACCATATATTTT	CASSLFLRGRNSGNTIYF
TRBV4-2	TRBJ1-2	few	TRBD1	TGTGCCAGCAGCCAAGAGGGACAGGGGAACTATGGCTACACCTTC	CASSQEGQGNYGYTF
TRBV28	TRBJ1-4	NA	TRBD1	TGTGCCAGCGGCGGGACAGGTTCCAATGAAAAACTGTTTTTT	CASGGTGSNEKLFF
TRBV6-4	TRBJ2-1	NA	TRBD2	TGTGCCAGCAGTGTCACCGGGACTAGCGGTTACAATGAGCAGTTCTTC	CASSVTGTSGYNEQFF
TRBV5-8	TRBJ2-2	NA	NA	TGTGCCAGCAGCTTGGGCGGGATCGGGGAGCTGTTTTTT	CASSLGGIGELFF
TRBV9	TRBJ1-6	once	TRBD1	TGTGCCAGCACCCCGGGACAGGGTAATTCACCCCTCCACTTT	CASTPGQGNSPLHF
TRBV6-5	TRBJ1-6	NA	NA	TGTGCCAGCAGTTACTCGATAGGTTCACCCCTCCACTTT	CASSYSIGSPLHF
TRBV6-1	TRBJ2-4	few	NA	TGTGCCAGCAGTTTGATGGGGTCTGGGGACATTCAGTACTTC	CASSLMGSGDIQYF
TRBV27	TRBJ2-7	NA	NA	TGTGCCAGCAGCAAGATCGCTAGTAGTTTCTACGAGCAGTACTTC	CASSKIASSFYEQYF
TRBV28	TRBJ2-3	NA	NA	TGTGCCAGCAGGGCACCGGATACGCAGTATTTT	CASRAPDTQYF
TRBV19	TRBJ2-3	NA	TRBD2	TGTGCCAGTAGTTCACTAGCGGGAGGGAAAGGCACAGATACGCAGTATTTT	CASSSLAGGKGTDTQYF
TRBV27	TRBJ2-2	once	NA	TGTGCCAGCCATACCCGGGGGCGCGGCGGGGAGCTGTTTTTT	CASHTRGRGGELFF
TRBV7-9	TRBJ2-5	NA	TRBD2	TGTGCCAGCAGGCGGGGGTCCAACCAAGAGACCCAGTACTTC	CASRRGSNQETQYF